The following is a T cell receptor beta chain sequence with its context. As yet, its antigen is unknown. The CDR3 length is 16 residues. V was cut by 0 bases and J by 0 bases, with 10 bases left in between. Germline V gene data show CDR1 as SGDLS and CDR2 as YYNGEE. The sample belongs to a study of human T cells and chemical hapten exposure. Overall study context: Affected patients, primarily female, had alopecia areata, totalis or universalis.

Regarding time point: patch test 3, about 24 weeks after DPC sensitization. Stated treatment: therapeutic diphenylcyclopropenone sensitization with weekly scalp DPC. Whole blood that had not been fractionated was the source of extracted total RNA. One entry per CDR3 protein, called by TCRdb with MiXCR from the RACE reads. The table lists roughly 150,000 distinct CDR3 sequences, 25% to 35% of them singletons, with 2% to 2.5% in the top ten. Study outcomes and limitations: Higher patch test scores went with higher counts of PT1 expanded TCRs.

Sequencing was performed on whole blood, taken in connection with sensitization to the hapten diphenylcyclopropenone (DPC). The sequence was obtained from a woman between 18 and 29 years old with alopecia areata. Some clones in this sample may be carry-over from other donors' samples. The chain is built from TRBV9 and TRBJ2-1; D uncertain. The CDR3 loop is CASSVDGRSSYNEQFF. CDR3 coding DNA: TGTGCCAGCAGCGTAGACGGCAGAAGCTCCTACAATGAGCAGTTCTTC.